This T cell receptor (beta chain) was recovered during a study of T cell changes during pregnancy in multiple sclerosis. TCRdb's copy holds only in-frame clones and misses some; the assay was immunoSEQ multiplex PCR. Here the sample spans tens of thousands of clones, around 96% being singletons. Germline CDR1 reads KGHSH; CDR2 reads LQKENI. J was trimmed by 0 bases and V by 1 base; bases with no gene match: 9. The CDR3 sequence is 18 residues long. This receptor was taken from a female donor with multiple sclerosis, enrolled in a pregnancy study. The chain is built from TRBV18 and TRBJ2-7; 10 bases are a match to TRBD2. This material consisted of peripheral blood, taken in the second trimester of pregnancy. CDR3 DNA: TGTGCCAGCTCACCACGGCTAGCGGGAGTAACCCCCTCCTACGAGCAGTACTTC. Protein: CASSPRLAGVTPSYEQYF.